This entry concerns a single TCR beta chain. This sample was taken from a study of blood T cell repertoires in COVID-19. Study at large: Acute and convalescent COVID-19 specimens originated in the United States, Italy and Spain.

Measured with immunoSEQ multiplex PCR; TCRdb has only the in-frame clones, and not every one. The table records 250,000 to 300,000 clones, about 90% of them present only once. Germline CDR1 SNHLY, CDR2 FYNNEI. The CDR3 has 14 residues. Trimming cost V 8 bases and J 0 bases, with 14 bases left between them. The genes are TRBV2 and TRBJ2-7; tentatively, D is TRBD2 (5 bases). This receptor was identified in a woman between 35 and 50 years old who had recovered from COVID-19. Sequenced input: peripheral blood. The CDR3 is CASQEEPYSYEQYF. The CDR3 bases are TGTGCCAGCCAGGAGGAGCCATACTCCTACGAGCAGTACTTC.